Each of the 15 T cell receptor beta chains below was sequenced from the same sample in a study of T cell responses to AZD1222 COVID-19 vaccine. Some clones are missing from TCRdb's copy, which holds only in-frame ones; the method was immunoSEQ multiplex PCR. Of around 160,000 clones in the sample, about 90% are singletons; the top ten hold around 5.2%. The starting material was peripheral blood, obtained on day 0 of AZD1222 vaccination. The source of these receptors is an adult in good health.

This chain uses TRBV29-1 with TRBJ2-3; D possibly corresponds to TRBD1 (5 bases). Per germline, CDR1 SQVTM and CDR2 ANQGSEA. Trimming removed 4 bases at V and 2 bases at J, with 19 bases between. The CDR3 runs 16 residues. CDR3 sequence: CSVVGVGTRPTDTQYF. The CDR3 DNA is TGCAGCGTTGTAGGGGTGGGTACCCGTCCCACAGATACGCAGTATTTT.

The chain couples TRBV4-3 to TRBJ2-5, with D uncertain. V was clipped by 0 bases and J by 4 bases, with 12 bases between them. Germline CDR1 reads LGHNA; CDR2 reads YSLEER. The CDR3 covers 15 residues. The CDR3 is CASSQELRVGETQYF. The CDR3 DNA sequence: TGCGCCAGCAGCCAAGAGTTAAGGGTTGGAGAGACCCAGTACTTC.

The chain has TRBV7-9 and TRBJ2-1; D is ambiguous. This CDR3 has 12 residues. Trimming removed 7 bases from V and 2 bases from J, with 6 bases in between. Germline V CDR1 and CDR2: SEHNR, FQNEAQ (reference sequence). CDR3 DNA: TGTGCCAGCAAGGCGGCCTACAATGAGCAGTTCTTC. The encoded protein is CASKAAYNEQFF.

V usage is TRBV5-4 and J usage is TRBJ2-2, with 7 nucleotides matching TRBD2. J gave up 1 base and V 0 bases, and 0 bases lay outside the gene matches. Germline CDR1 and CDR2: SGHNT and YYREEE (reference sequence). The CDR3 length is 15 residues. The CDR3 bases are TGTGCCAGCAGCTTGGCGGGGGGGAACACCGGGGAGCTGTTTTTT. Encoded protein: CASSLAGGNTGELFF.

This chain connects TRBV6-1 to TRBJ1-1, with unresolved D. V was pared by 1 base and J by 3 bases, with 6 bases between. The germline V gene encodes CDR1 MNHNS and CDR2 SASEGT. The CDR3 runs 13 residues. The CDR3 here is CASSEGAYTEAFF. The CDR3 DNA follows: TGTGCCAGCAGTGAAGGGGCTTACACTGAAGCTTTCTTT.

The gene calls are TRBV4-2 and TRBJ2-7, with a possible D match to TRBD2 (5 bases). The germline gives CDR1 LGHNA, CDR2 YNFKEQ. The germline V and J ends were trimmed by 0 bases and 3 bases, with 9 bases remaining between them. The CDR3 has 14 residues. The DNA for the CDR3 is TGTGCCAGCAGCCAAGAACGAGGACTCTACGAGCAGTACTTC. Encoded protein: CASSQERGLYEQYF.

This clone was observed a handful of times. This chain joins TRBV18 and TRBJ1-2, with 7 nucleotides matching TRBD1. The CDR3 consists of 15 residues. V lost 6 bases and J lost 3; bases outside the gene matches: 10. In germline, CDR1 is KGHSH, CDR2 LQKENI. The CDR3 DNA reads as TGTGCCAGCTCCCCCTACGGGGGGACAGACTATGGCTACACCTTC. This sequence encodes CASSPYGGTDYGYTF.

In DNA form, the CDR3 reads TGTGCCAGCAGCCCATCGAGTTCCAACTACTACAATGAGCAGTTCTTC. Translated: CASSPSSSNYYNEQFF. The chain combines TRBV5-6 with TRBJ2-1; D is undetermined. V shed 4 bases and J shed 3 bases, with 17 bases lying between them. The CDR3 is 16 amino acids. Germline assignment: CDR1 SGHDT and CDR2 YYEEEE. The full variable domain, rest sourced from reference TRBV5-6 and TRBJ2-1, is DAGVTQSPTHLIKTRGQQVTLRCSPKSGHDTVSWYQQALGQGPQFIFQYYEEEERQRGNFPDRFSGHQFPNYSSELNVNALLLGDSALYLCASSPSSSNYYNEQFFGPGTRLTVL.

This clone was recorded only once. The genes are TRBV6-6 and TRBJ1-5; D gene uncertain. The V gene lost 1 base and the J gene lost 5 bases, with 12 bases spanning the gap. The CDR3 covers 15 residues. CDR1 is MNHNY, CDR2 SVGAGI, per germline (reference sequence). The CDR3 sequence: CASSYFPGDDQPQHF. The CDR3 DNA follows: TGTGCCAGCAGTTACTTCCCAGGCGACGATCAGCCCCAGCATTTT.

This chain uses TRBV5-1 with TRBJ2-3; D might be TRBD1 or TRBD2, each matching 5 bases. This CDR3 has 14 residues. Germline V gene sequence: CDR1 SGHRS, CDR2 YFSETQ. V was shortened by 4 bases and J by 2 bases, with 11 bases between the two germline ends. CDR3 nucleotide sequence: TGCGCCAGCAGCCCGGGACGTTACACAGATACGCAGTATTTT. Translated: CASSPGRYTDTQYF.

The V and J genes are TRBV4-3 and TRBJ2-7; 7 nucleotides line up with TRBD2. The CDR3 length is 16 residues. Germline-derived CDR1 and CDR2 are LGHNA and YSLEER. Unmatched junction bases numbered 9, after V lost 1 base and J lost 3 bases. For the CDR3, the DNA is TGCGCCAGCAGCCAAGGAGGGGCTAGCGGAAACTACGAGCAGTACTTC. As protein: CASSQGGASGNYEQYF.

V gene TRBV6-5 combines with J gene TRBJ2-7, with TRBD1 matching 12 bases. The V gene's germline CDR1 is MNHEY and CDR2 SVGAGI. V shed 6 bases and J 5 bases; nucleotides not matched to a gene: 5. CDR3 size: 14 residues. CDR3 sequence reads: CASRPGDRGHEQYF. CDR3 bases: TGTGCCAGCAGGCCGGGGGACAGGGGGCACGAGCAGTACTTC.

The CDR3 DNA sequence: TGCGCCAGCAGCCAAGACGGAGTCAGACAGAACTATGGCTACACCTTC. This encodes CASSQDGVRQNYGYTF. The rearrangement uses TRBV4-1 and TRBJ1-2; the D gene is possibly TRBD1 (5 bases). CDR1 and CDR2 from the germline V gene are MGHRA and YSYEKL. Deletions cut 0 bases from V and 2 bases from J, with 13 bases between. The CDR3 is 16 residues long.

The chain links TRBV2 to TRBJ2-7; D is perhaps TRBD2 (5 bases). Germline CDR1 is SNHLY and CDR2 is FYNNEI. The V gene lost 4 bases and the J gene lost 7 bases, with 11 bases spanning the gap. The CDR3 spans 12 residues. The CDR3 sequence is CASSAPAGEQYF. CDR3 in DNA: TGTGCCAGCAGTGCCCCGGCGGGTGAGCAGTACTTC.

V gene TRBV7-2 combines with J gene TRBJ2-5, with D possibly being TRBD2 (6 bases). The germline V gene has CDR1 SGHTA and CDR2 FQGNSA. Trimming left V 3 bases short and J 2 bases short, with 16 bases between. This CDR3 spans 16 amino acids. The CDR3 loop is CASSFRGGWGQETQYF. The CDR3 DNA sequence: TGTGCCAGCAGCTTTAGAGGAGGGTGGGGACAAGAGACCCAGTACTTC.